The 9 T cell receptor beta chains below were found in one sample sequenced in a study of CD8+CD57+ T cells in acquired aplastic anemia. Patients selected for sequencing had displayed CD8+CD57+ cell expansion by flow cytometry. Genomic DNA templated the TCR beta VDJ and CDR3 profiling. TCRdb reanalysed the reads using MiXCR and keeps one entry per CDR3 protein. The sample has roughly 200,000 distinct CDR3 sequences; roughly 63% are singletons. What was sequenced was sorted CD4+, CD8+, or CD8+CD57+ T cells (not recorded which) from PBMCs. The receptors here all came from a human donor with aplastic anemia.

This sequence joins TRBV20-1 and TRBJ2-1, with D possibly matching TRBD2 (6 bases). V lost 8 bases, J lost 4 bases, and 12 bases lay in between. This CDR3 has 12 residues. The germline gives CDR1 DFQATT, CDR2 SNEGSKA (reference sequence). The CDR3 DNA reads as TGCAGTATTCTAGGACTATACAATGAGCAGTTCTTC. It specifies CSILGLYNEQFF.

This clonotype was observed a few times. One end of the junction fails to match germline, which may point to a read error. The chain combines TRBV7-7 with TRBJ2-2; the D call may be TRBD1 or TRBD2 (6 bases each). Per germline, CDR1 SSHAT and CDR2 FNYEAQ (reference sequence). The CDR3 extends over 16 amino acids. CDR3 loop: CASSLTLGGATGELFF. CDR3 nucleotide sequence: TGTGCTAGCAGCTTGACTCTCGGGGGCGCCACCGGGGAGCTGTTTTTT.

The V call is TRBV19, the J call TRBJ2-5, with D perhaps matching TRBD2 (5 bases). The V end lost 4 bases, the J end lost 4 bases, and 16 bases lay between the germline ends. The CDR3 contains 15 residues. In germline, CDR1 is LNHDA, CDR2 SQIVND (reference sequence). The CDR3 nucleotides are TGTGCCAGTAGTAGAGGGAAGGTTGCTTCAGAGACCCAGTACTTC. Encoded protein: CASSRGKVASETQYF.

There are many counts of this clonotype. The CDR3 here is CASSYGREGGDTQYF. CDR3 coding DNA: TGTGCCAGCAGTTATGGCCGGGAAGGGGGAGATACGCAGTATTTT. V is TRBV6-6 and J is TRBJ2-3; weak D call: TRBD1 (6 bases). The CDR3 is made up of 15 amino acids. V lost 3 bases, J lost 5 bases, and 15 bases lay in between. Germline lookup yields CDR1 MNHNY and CDR2 SVGAGI (reference sequence).

This clonotype was recorded only once. The chain links TRBV2 to TRBJ1-1, with no clear D. In germline, CDR1 is SNHLY, CDR2 FYNNEI. The CDR3 is 11 amino acids. The V end lost 4 bases, the J end lost 11 bases, and 11 bases lay between the germline ends. The CDR3 DNA follows: TGTGCCAGCAGTGTGGACCTAGGGGCTTTCTTT. It yields the protein CASSVDLGAFF.

This clonotype was observed many times. This chain connects TRBV19 to TRBJ1-6; D ambiguous. V gave up 1 base and J gave up 3 bases, with 13 bases separating them. This CDR3 is built from 17 residues. Germline assignment: CDR1 LNHDA and CDR2 SQIVND (reference sequence). The CDR3 DNA follows: TGTGCCAGTAGTATAGGCTCGGACCGCGTCTATAATTCACCCCTCCACTTT. This gives the protein CASSIGSDRVYNSPLHF.

The gene calls are TRBV12-5 and TRBJ2-5; the match to TRBD1 covers 9 bases. The ends lost 1 base at V and 1 base at J; junction bases unmatched: 10. The CDR3 runs to 18 residues. In germline, CDR1 is LGHNT, CDR2 FRNRAP. CDR3 residues: CASGLADRGSGIQETQYF. DNA of the CDR3: TGTGCTAGTGGTTTGGCGGACAGGGGAAGCGGCATCCAAGAGACCCAGTACTTC.

The chain is built from TRBV20-1 and TRBJ2-5, with D possibly being TRBD2 (6 bases). Germline CDR1 and CDR2: DFQATT and SNEGSKA (reference sequence). Trimming cost V 0 bases and J 4 bases, with 18 bases left between them. This CDR3 is built from 16 residues. CDR3 DNA sequence: TGCAGTGCTAGAGATCACCGAGGACTATCGACAGAGACCCAGTACTTC. Its protein is CSARDHRGLSTETQYF.

This rearrangement joins TRBV20-1 to TRBJ2-3, with D unclear. Between the trimmed V and J ends, which lost 1 base and 3 bases, there was a span of 2 bases. CDR3 length: 11 residues. Looked up from germline, CDR1 is DFQATT and CDR2 is SNEGSKA (reference sequence). As DNA, the CDR3 is TGCAGTGCTAGAGGAACAGATACGCAGTATTTT. Protein sequence: CSARGTDTQYF.